This TCR beta chain originates from a study of T cell responses to AZD1222 COVID-19 vaccine. On the study more broadly: The analysis combined second doses at about 4 or about 12 weeks.

Method: immunoSEQ multiplex PCR; TCRdb's copy keeps in-frame clones and lacks some. The sample gives tens of thousands of clones, roughly 87% of which show up once; over 20% is in the top ten. Notes on this clone: The antigen remains unidentified.

Notes on the study in general: Repertoire collection took place solely once the T cell response had peaked. Vaccine-associated CD4 TCRs ranged over spike, dominating at 160-218 and 743-854. Clonal diversity was possibly underestimated, and white British individuals and females predominated among donors.

Between the trimmed V and J ends, which lost 5 bases and 0 bases, there was a span of 8 bases. The CDR3 has 15 residues. Germline-derived CDR1 and CDR2 are SGHAT and FQDESV (reference sequence). Sequences were derived from peripheral blood, sampled on day 0 of AZD1222 vaccination. The source is an adult in good health. The V and J genes are TRBV11-1 and TRBJ2-6, with D hard to call. The CDR3 loop is CASSKTRSGANVLTF. CDR3 DNA sequence: TGTGCCAGCAGCAAGACCCGCTCTGGGGCCAACGTCCTGACTTTC.